Each of the 26 T cell receptor beta chains below was sequenced from the same sample in a study of shared T cell receptors in the human thymus. Profiling relied on immunoSEQ multiplex PCR, and the TCRdb table lists in-frame clones only, not all of them. The table lists about 710,000 clones, about 87% of them singletons. These same data were also listed under a study on human thymus T cells.

The sample taken for sequencing was thymocytes. These receptors all come from a boy in the first two years of life with a congenital heart defect.

Note on this clone: The identical CDR3 is also encoded by other nucleotide sequences in the sample. The chain couples TRBV30 to TRBJ1-6; D uncertain. This CDR3 spans 15 amino acids. Germline lookup yields CDR1 GTSNPN and CDR2 SVGIG (reference sequence). V lost 4 bases to trimming and J lost 5 bases, with 15 bases between them. CDR3 residues: CAWKGGRVNNSPLHF. CDR3 DNA sequence: TGTGCCTGGAAGGGTGGGCGGGTTAATAATTCACCCCTCCACTTT.

This sequence joins TRBV27 and TRBJ2-1; D remains ambiguous. CDR3 length: 16 amino acids. CDR1 MNHEY and CDR2 SMNVEV come from the germline V gene (reference sequence). V lost 8 bases to trimming and J lost 5 bases, with 22 bases between them. CDR3 in amino acids: CASHRSWRGHHNEQFF. The CDR3 DNA reads as TGTGCCAGCCACCGGAGTTGGAGAGGCCACCACAATGAGCAGTTCTTC.

This chain connects TRBV4-1 to TRBJ2-1, with TRBD2 matching over 9 bases. CDR3 length equals 17 residues. The V and J ends lost 0 bases and 8 bases, in that order; junction bases with no gene match: 11. The V gene's germline CDR1 is MGHRA and CDR2 YSYEKL. CDR3 sequence (DNA): TGCGCCAGCAGCCAAGATTGGGCTAGCGGGATTTTCTATGAGCAGTTCTTC. As protein: CASSQDWASGIFYEQFF.

The chain has TRBV4-1 and TRBJ1-1; no definite D call. CDR1 and CDR2 (germline): MGHRA, YSYEKL. The CDR3 sequence is 11 residues long. Trimming left V 6 bases short and J 4 bases short, with 6 bases between. The CDR3 spells CASRRGTEAFF. The CDR3 region has the DNA TGCGCCAGCAGACGGGGCACTGAAGCTTTCTTT.

V usage is TRBV28 and J usage is TRBJ1-1, with a weak D call TRBD1 (5 bases). Trimming cost V 6 bases and J 0 bases, with 11 bases left between them. This CDR3 has 14 residues. Looked up from germline, CDR1 is MDHEN and CDR2 is SYDVKM. The CDR3 is CASRRQIMNTEAFF. CDR3 DNA sequence: TGTGCCAGCAGACGACAGATCATGAACACTGAAGCTTTCTTT.

J is TRBJ1-4 and V is TRBV30, with 8 bases lining up with TRBD1. This CDR3 has 14 amino acids. Germline V gives CDR1 GTSNPN, CDR2 SVGIG (reference sequence). V trimming: 2 bases; J trimming: 6 bases; junction bases outside the gene matches: 5. This CDR3 is CAWSRDRRYEKLFF. In nucleotides, the CDR3 is TGTGCCTGGAGTCGGGACAGGAGATATGAAAAACTGTTTTTT.

V usage is TRBV5-6 and J usage is TRBJ2-2; 8 nucleotides match TRBD1. CDR3 length: 17 amino acids. Germline V gene data show CDR1 as SGHDT and CDR2 as YYEEEE. V lost 1 base, J lost 1 base, and 6 bases stayed unmatched. CDR3 nucleotides: TGTGCCAGCAGCTTGCCTCCGGGACAGGAGAACACCGGGGAGCTGTTTTTT. Its protein is CASSLPPGQENTGELFF. Using reference TRBV5-6 and TRBJ2-2 for the parts outside the CDR3, the full variable domain is DAGVTQSPTHLIKTRGQQVTLRCSPKSGHDTVSWYQQALGQGPQFIFQYYEEEERQRGNFPDRFSGHQFPNYSSELNVNALLLGDSALYLCASSLPPGQENTGELFFGEGSRLTVL.

V usage is TRBV19 and J usage is TRBJ2-3; D is possibly TRBD2 (5 bases). The germline V gene encodes CDR1 LNHDA and CDR2 SQIVND (reference sequence). The CDR3 is 15 amino acids. V was cut by 5 bases and J by 0 bases, with 12 bases left in between. The CDR3 DNA sequence: TGTGCCAGTAGTCGTCCCGGGATCAGCACAGATACGCAGTATTTT. Translation: CASSRPGISTDTQYF.

This chain joins TRBV28 and TRBJ1-5; D remains ambiguous. CDR1 and CDR2 from the germline V gene are MDHEN and SYDVKM. V gave up 6 bases and J gave up 1 base, with 7 bases separating them. The CDR3 is 13 amino acids. The CDR3 sequence: CASRGESNQPQHF. The DNA for the CDR3 is TGTGCCAGCAGGGGAGAAAGCAATCAGCCCCAGCATTTT.

The V and J genes are TRBV6-5 and TRBJ2-5, with TRBD1 matching 9 bases. V trimming: 8 bases; J trimming: 5 bases; junction bases outside the gene matches: 12. Germline CDR1 and CDR2: MNHEY and SVGAGI. The CDR3 loop spans 15 amino acids. CDR3 sequence reads: CASQTGTGLGETQYF. CDR3 sequence (DNA): TGTGCCAGCCAAACGGGGACAGGGCTCGGGGAGACCCAGTACTTC.

CDR3 region: CASKAGAPMNEQYF. CDR3 nucleotides: TGTGCCAGCAAAGCGGGAGCGCCCATGAACGAGCAGTACTTC. The genes are TRBV27 and TRBJ2-7; 8 nucleotides line up with TRBD2. V shed 7 bases, J shed 5 bases, and the junction held 10 bases outside the gene matches. CDR1 MNHEY and CDR2 SMNVEV come from the germline V gene (reference sequence). CDR3 length: 14 residues.

The chain uses TRBV10-3 and TRBJ1-2, with D perhaps TRBD1 (5 bases). The V and J ends lost 3 bases and 3 bases respectively, with 11 bases between them. Germline V CDR1 and CDR2: ENHRY, SYGVKD. The CDR3 has 14 residues. Here the CDR3 DNA reads TGTGCCATCAGTGAATCGCTCAGGGACTATGGCTACACCTTC. Protein product: CAISESLRDYGYTF.

The chain recombines TRBV4-1 with TRBJ1-4; perhaps TRBD1 as D (5 bases). V shed 0 bases and J shed 12 bases, with 11 bases lying between them. The germline V gene has CDR1 MGHRA and CDR2 YSYEKL. This CDR3 spans 13 amino acids. CDR3 residues: CASSQDKGRELFF. The DNA of the CDR3 is TGCGCCAGCAGCCAAGATAAGGGGAGGGAACTGTTTTTT.

V usage is TRBV6-1 and J usage is TRBJ2-4; 8 nucleotides align to TRBD1. Trimming took 5 bases from V and 6 from J; bases not matched to a gene: 6. Germline CDR1 and CDR2: MNHNS and SASEGT. This CDR3 has 14 amino acids. CDR3 nucleotides: TGTGCCAGCAGTACCGGACAGGGTCGAAACATTCAGTACTTC. Translating it yields CASSTGQGRNIQYF.

The chain has TRBV7-9 and TRBJ2-1; 9 nucleotides line up with TRBD2. The V segment lost 1 base and the J segment 8 bases; nucleotides outside the gene matches: 12. The CDR3 length is 17 residues. Germline CDR1 is SEHNR and CDR2 is FQNEAQ (reference sequence). CDR3 loop: CASSLGRAGGPGDEQFF. CDR3 coding DNA: TGTGCCAGCAGCTTAGGCAGGGCGGGAGGGCCGGGGGATGAGCAGTTCTTC.

The V gene is TRBV5-1, the J gene TRBJ2-7; no clear D gene. The germline gives CDR1 SGHRS, CDR2 YFSETQ. This CDR3 contains 14 residues. V lost 1 base and J 4 bases, leaving 12 bases between the germline ends. Written as DNA, the CDR3 is TGCGCCAGCAGCTTGTGCACCGCTCAGTACGAGCAGTACTTC. Its translation is CASSLCTAQYEQYF.

This clone was counted a few times. The chain has TRBV19 and TRBJ1-2, with D maybe TRBD1 (6 bases). In germline, CDR1 is LNHDA, CDR2 SQIVND (reference sequence). Trimming cost V 4 bases and J 3 bases, with 9 bases left between them. The CDR3 extends over 13 amino acids. The CDR3 is CASSRGQYYGYTF. The CDR3 coding sequence is TGTGCCAGTAGTAGGGGGCAGTACTATGGCTACACCTTC.

V is TRBV4-2 and J is TRBJ2-7; TRBD2 is a possible D gene (6 bases). The CDR3 runs 16 residues. V gave up 4 bases and J gave up 2 bases, with 18 bases separating them. The germline CDR1 and CDR2 sequences are LGHNA and YNFKEQ. CDR3 nucleotides: TGTGCCAGCAGCCGAACAGACGGGACTGTCACCTACGAGCAGTACTTC. Its protein product is CASSRTDGTVTYEQYF.

The chain's CDR3 is CASSLRGVHQPQHF. For the CDR3, the DNA is TGTGCCAGCAGTTTACGGGGGGTACACCAGCCCCAGCATTTT. The chain employs TRBV28 and TRBJ1-5, with TRBD1 as a possible D gene (5 bases). The CDR3 is made up of 14 amino acids. V was shortened by 2 bases and J by 7 bases, with 12 bases between the two germline ends. The germline CDR1 and CDR2 sequences are MDHEN and SYDVKM.

In DNA form, the CDR3 reads TGTGCCAGCAGCTATGGGACAGTTGGGACTAGCGGGAGGGGATACGAGCAGTACTTC. It translates to CASSYGTVGTSGRGYEQYF. The V and J genes are TRBV14 and TRBJ2-7; TRBD2 aligns across 16 bases. J was trimmed by 4 bases and V by 5 bases; bases with no gene match: 14. Germline CDR1 and CDR2: SGHDN and FVKESK. There are 19 residues in the CDR3.

This clone turned up a few times. The chain is built from TRBV28 and TRBJ2-7; 11 bases match TRBD2. The junction had 9 bases not matched to a gene; V was cut back by 4 bases and J by 1 base. Germline V gene lookup returns CDR1 MDHEN and CDR2 SYDVKM. The CDR3 covers 17 residues. CDR3 protein: CASSSPISGGASYEQYF. In nucleotides, the CDR3 is TGTGCCAGCAGTTCCCCTATTAGCGGGGGGGCTTCCTACGAGCAGTACTTC.

This clone is a singleton in its sample. The chain combines TRBV10-3 with TRBJ2-7; 7 nucleotides line up with TRBD1. The CDR3 sequence is 16 residues long. The V gene's germline CDR1 is ENHRY and CDR2 SYGVKD. With V trimmed by 6 bases and J by 4 bases, 15 bases remained unmatched. In DNA form, the CDR3 reads TGTGCCATCAGCGACAGGGTAGCCCTCACTAGATACGAGCAGTACTTC. Its protein product is CAISDRVALTRYEQYF.

This sequence joins TRBV6-6 and TRBJ1-1; possible D gene TRBD1, 5 bases. The CDR3 covers 15 residues. Germline assignment: CDR1 MNHNY and CDR2 SVGAGI (reference sequence). Trimming pared 7 bases from V and 0 bases from J, leaving 15 bases between. The CDR3 is CASTDRGVMNTEAFF. Here the CDR3 DNA reads TGTGCCAGCACGGACCGGGGGGTCATGAACACTGAAGCTTTCTTT.

The chain joins TRBV5-1 to TRBJ2-5; 10 nucleotides agree with TRBD2. Germline-derived CDR1 and CDR2 are SGHRS and YFSETQ. The length of the CDR3 is 15 residues. With V trimmed by 2 bases and J by 4 bases, 5 bases remained unmatched. The chain's CDR3 is CASSFERGGPETQYF. The DNA of the CDR3 is TGCGCCAGCAGCTTCGAGCGGGGGGGCCCAGAGACCCAGTACTTC.

This rearrangement joins TRBV27 to TRBJ2-2, with 7 bases lining up with TRBD1. CDR1 MNHEY and CDR2 SMNVEV come from the germline V gene (reference sequence). This CDR3 is built from 15 residues. J was trimmed by 6 bases and V by 4 bases; bases with no gene match: 8. CDR3 region: CASSSGTVGPGELFF. The CDR3 coding sequence is TGTGCCAGCAGTTCGGGGACAGTCGGCCCCGGGGAGCTGTTTTTT.

The rearrangement uses TRBV28 and TRBJ2-7, with D tentatively TRBD2 (6 bases). The germline V gene encodes CDR1 MDHEN and CDR2 SYDVKM. The CDR3 is 17 amino acids. The germline V and J ends were trimmed by 2 bases and 5 bases, with 22 bases remaining between them. DNA for the CDR3: TGTGCCAGCAGTTTAGTCTATTCGTGGGGCGCGGGGCACGAGCAGTACTTC. Translated, it gives CASSLVYSWGAGHEQYF.